A single T cell receptor beta chain is shown here with its context. Its target is not known. Per donor, one heparinised blood draw averaged roughly 110 mL. Cells sorted by CD45RO/CCR7/CD25/CD127/CD95/CD27 comprised CD4+ naive, central memory, regulatory and stem cell-like memory cells. Populations isolated by sorting all had purity greater than 95%. The data are from a study of beta chain features in type 1 diabetes. Whole-study context: Fewer than 140,000,000 sorted cells were examined across all samples. Overall study findings and caveats: In all four CD4+ subsets, TCRB CDR3 length was significantly, moderately reduced in type 1 diabetes.

Reverse transcription of all isolated RNA meant that expressed TCRB transcripts were sequenced. Some clones are missing from TCRdb's copy, which holds only in-frame ones; the method was immunoSEQ multiplex PCR. The sample shows about 150,000 clones, approximately 8.8% of them seen only once. The sample taken for sequencing was central memory CD4+ T cells from blood. This sequence was found in a woman aged 30 to 39 with type 1 diabetes.

Here the CDR3 reads CASTFSVPSTDTQYF. Here the CDR3 DNA reads TGCGCCAGCACCTTCAGCGTCCCTAGCACAGATACGCAGTATTTT. The chain links TRBV5-1 to TRBJ2-3; D is undetermined. The germline gives CDR1 SGHRS, CDR2 YFSETQ. This CDR3 spans 15 amino acids. V lost 6 bases to trimming and J lost 0 bases, with 14 bases between them.